This TCR beta chain is drawn from a study of blood T cell repertoires in COVID-19. Study overall: COVID-19 samples, acute and convalescent, were from the United States, Italy and Spain. PBMCs, B-cell-depleted T cells, or T cells provided the cDNA or gDNA that made up the material.

V lost 2 bases, J lost 3 bases, and 8 bases stayed unmatched. This CDR3 spans 16 amino acids. The germline V gene encodes CDR1 SGDLS and CDR2 YYNGEE. In the original analysis: Scientists estimated how many nucleated cells there were by amplifying reference gene primers. Repertoires were generated with immunoSEQ multiplex PCR, while TCRdb's copy carries only in-frame clones and drops some. V and J calls and clone size are copied from that table; D and trimming were computed from the DNA. The table includes roughly 190,000 clones, around 90% detected once. The receptor comes from a man aged 50 to 60 with acute or convalescent COVID-19. The chain recombines TRBV9 with TRBJ2-5; TRBD1 matches 9 bases. Sequencing was carried out using peripheral blood. The CDR3 loop reads CASSVRPGTGKETQYF. In DNA form, the CDR3 reads TGTGCCAGCAGCGTCAGACCCGGGACAGGGAAAGAGACCCAGTACTTC.